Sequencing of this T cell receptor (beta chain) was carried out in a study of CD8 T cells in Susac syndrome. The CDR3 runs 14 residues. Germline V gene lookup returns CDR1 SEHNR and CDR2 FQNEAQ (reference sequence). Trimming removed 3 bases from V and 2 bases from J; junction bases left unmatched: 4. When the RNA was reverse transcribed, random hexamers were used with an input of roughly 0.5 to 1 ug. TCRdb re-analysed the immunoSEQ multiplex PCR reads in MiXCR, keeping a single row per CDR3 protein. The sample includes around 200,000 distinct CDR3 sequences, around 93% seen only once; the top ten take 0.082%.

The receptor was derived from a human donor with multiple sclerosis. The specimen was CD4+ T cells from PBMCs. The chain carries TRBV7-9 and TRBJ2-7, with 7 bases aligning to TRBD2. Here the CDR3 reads CASSLSGEAYEQYV. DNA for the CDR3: TGTGCCAGCAGCTTGAGCGGGGAAGCCTACGAGCAGTACGTC.